The T cell receptor (beta chain) described here comes from a study of cytomegalovirus exposure and HLA in healthy donors. Findings and caveats of the study: HLA alleles were associated with roughly 15,000 TCR beta sequences in a later analysis at 0.05 false discovery rate.

A multiplex PCR was run with 60 Vbeta primers and 13 Jbeta primers. Sequencing was performed with immunoSEQ multiplex PCR; in TCRdb, only in-frame clones are kept and a portion is missing. The repertoire has 75,000 to 100,000 clones, 81% of them found once; the top ten carry around 5.2%. With regard to this clone: The antigen remains unidentified.

CDR3 length: 16 amino acids. Trimming left V 5 bases short and J 1 base short, with 17 bases between. The germline gives CDR1 SGHAT, CDR2 FQNNGV. The clonotype originates from a man between 35 and 55 years old in good health and CMV-seropositive. Sequencing was performed on PBMCs. The rearrangement joins TRBV11-2 to TRBJ2-5, with D unresolved. CDR3 DNA: TGTGCCAGCAGCCCGCCTAGTGCCCTGGGCCAAGAGACCCAGTACTTC. Amino acids: CASSPPSALGQETQYF.